This TCR beta chain is from a study of vaccination and CD4 T cells after COVID-19. Study as a whole: Each convalescent patient was PCR positive for SARS-CoV-2 on nasal swab; nine or ten cases were mild and one severe. Specimens were obtained from a few convalescent patients at day 14 and at days 161 to 241 post-vaccination. Timing of post-vaccine sample collection was a median around 72 days after dose two, with a range of 14 to 241.

Noted time point: late sampling 161 to 241 days after vaccination in three convalescent patients. The treatment denotes: roughly 10-day PBMC culture with coronavirus spike peptide pools or control peptides (ViraFEST assay). The Oncomine TCR Beta short-read assay generated sequence data from the DNA of cultured CD4+ T cells. A single record per CDR3 protein comes from TCRdb applying MiXCR to the PCR reads. Among approximately 23,000 distinct CDR3 sequences, 40% to 45% were seen once, and the ten largest hold more than 4.5%. Concerning this clonotype itself: Its antigen is still unknown.

The CDR3 contains 14 residues. Germline V gene lookup returns CDR1 SNHLY and CDR2 FYNNEI. Trimming pared 2 bases from V and 4 bases from J, leaving 9 bases between. This receptor was taken from a human donor who had recovered from COVID-19. This chain links TRBV2 with TRBJ1-5, with D unclear. The source material was CD4+ T cells from blood, cultured in vitro, sampled about 7 months after SARS-CoV-2 vaccination. CDR3 DNA: TGTGCCAGCAGTGAATCATTTGGAAATCAGCCCCAGCATTTT. Translated, it gives CASSESFGNQPQHF. Filled out from reference TRBV2 and TRBJ1-5, the complete variable domain reads EPEVTQTPSHQVTQMGQEVILRCVPISNHLYFYWYRQILGQKVEFLVSFYNNEISEKSEIFDDQFSVERPDGSNFTLKIRSTKLEDSAMYFCASSESFGNQPQHFGDGTRLSIL.